What follows are 27 T cell receptor beta chains derived from one specimen sequenced in a study of cytomegalovirus exposure and HLA in healthy donors (dated by TCRdb to 2016 to 2017). The library was obtained by the immunoSEQ multiplex PCR assay. TCRdb's version of the immuneACCESS table is confined to in-frame rearrangements and falls short of the full clone set. An unresolved V gene accounts for under half of the shortfall where checked; the remainder is of unknown origin. This sample holds 280,000 or so clones; approximately 88% were observed only once. Together, the top ten hold about 0.85% of the sample. Sequencing was carried out using PBMCs. The source of these receptors is a woman between 18 and 29 years old in good health and CMV-seronegative.

J is TRBJ2-7 and V is TRBV27; TRBD2 matches at 8 bases. V gave up 6 bases and J gave up 4 bases; unmatched junction bases: 8. The CDR3 consists of 14 residues. CDR1 is MNHEY and CDR2 is SMNVEV in the germline V gene (reference sequence). The CDR3 spells CASSPSGRGYEQYF. The CDR3 coding sequence is TGTGCCAGCAGCCCAAGCGGGAGAGGATACGAGCAGTACTTC.

This clone has just one count. Other nucleotide sequences from this sample produce the same CDR3. The J gene is TRBJ2-7, the V gene TRBV5-1, with 9 bases matching TRBD1. This CDR3 has 13 residues. Germline CDR1 reads SGHRS; CDR2 reads YFSETQ. V lost 3 bases and J lost 4; bases outside the gene matches: 2. The CDR3 DNA reads as TGCGCCAGCAGCTCTGGACAGGGGTACGAGCAGTACTTC. Protein product: CASSSGQGYEQYF.

With respect to this clone: Other DNA sequences in this specimen translate into the identical CDR3. The chain has TRBV28 and TRBJ2-7; D is unclear. Germline loops: CDR1 MDHEN, CDR2 SYDVKM. Trimming removed 4 bases from V and 0 bases from J, with 7 bases in between. The CDR3 runs to 13 residues. DNA for the CDR3: TGTGCCAGCAGTTACGGGTCCTCCTACGAGCAGTACTTC. Protein sequence: CASSYGSSYEQYF. The full variable domain, with the rest looked up from reference TRBV28 and TRBJ2-7, is DVKVTQSSRYLVKRTGEKVFLECVQDMDHENMFWYRQDPGLGLRLIYFSYDVKMKEKGDIPEGYSVSREKKERFSLILESASTNQTSMYLCASSYGSSYEQYFGPGTRLTVT.

This chain connects TRBV28 to TRBJ1-4; 9 bases agree with TRBD1. The CDR3 covers 15 residues. Germline CDR1 is MDHEN and CDR2 is SYDVKM. The V segment lost 10 bases and the J segment 8 bases; nucleotides outside the gene matches: 14. The CDR3 nucleotides read TGTGCCACCGTCCCGGGACAGGGAAGAGGCGAAAAACTGTTTTTT. Protein: CATVPGQGRGEKLFF.

The chain has TRBV5-4 and TRBJ1-4; perhaps TRBD1 as D (5 bases). This CDR3 has 13 amino acids. From germline, CDR1 is SGHNT and CDR2 YYREEE (reference sequence). The V and J ends lost 6 bases and 8 bases respectively, with 14 bases between them. CDR3 coding DNA: TGTGCCAGCACTATTGGGGCGGGAGAAAAACTGTTTTTT. This sequence encodes CASTIGAGEKLFF.

The rearrangement uses TRBV4-1 and TRBJ1-4; TRBD1 might be the D (5 bases). The CDR3 extends over 15 amino acids. V lost 3 bases, J lost 8 bases, and 16 bases lay in between. In germline, CDR1 is MGHRA, CDR2 YSYEKL. DNA of the CDR3: TGCGCCAGCAGCCAGCCCGTGAGACAGAGAGAAAAACTGTTTTTT. Translated: CASSQPVRQREKLFF.

The V gene is TRBV27, the J gene TRBJ2-7, with 11 nucleotides matching TRBD1. The germline V gene has CDR1 MNHEY and CDR2 SMNVEV (reference sequence). V gave up 3 bases and J gave up 4 bases; unmatched junction bases: 5. The CDR3 spans 15 residues. The CDR3 DNA is TGTGCCAGCAGTTTCCGCGGACAGGGGGCGTACGAGCAGTACTTC. This gives the protein CASSFRGQGAYEQYF.

The chain uses TRBV5-1 and TRBJ1-1; 10 bases agree with TRBD1. This CDR3 has 14 amino acids. Trimming cost V 3 bases and J 8 bases; bases outside gene matches: 7. Germline CDR1 and CDR2: SGHRS and YFSETQ. In nucleotides, the CDR3 is TGCGCCAGCAGCTCCCGGGACAGGGGAACCGAAGCTTTCTTT. Translated, it gives CASSSRDRGTEAFF. Drawing the rest from reference TRBV5-1 and TRBJ1-1, the complete variable domain is KAGVTQTPRYLIKTRGQQVTLSCSPISGHRSVSWYQQTPGQGLQFLFEYFSETQRNKGNFPGRFSGRQFSNSRSEMNVSTLELGDSALYLCASSSRDRGTEAFFGQGTRLTVV.

The genes are TRBV28 and TRBJ1-6, with 8 bases matching TRBD1. With V trimmed by 7 bases and J by 9 bases, 8 bases remained unmatched. Germline assignment: CDR1 MDHEN and CDR2 SYDVKM. This CDR3 region has 14 residues. Here the CDR3 reads CASKTGGGASPLHF. CDR3 DNA sequence: TGTGCCAGCAAAACAGGGGGAGGCGCTTCACCCCTCCACTTT.

The genes are TRBV6-1 and TRBJ2-7, with D perhaps TRBD2 (6 bases). V lost 1 base and J 3 bases, leaving 10 bases between the germline ends. Germline CDR1 and CDR2: MNHNS and SASEGT. CDR3 length: 14 amino acids. The CDR3, as DNA: TGTGCCAGCAGTGAAGACCCGGGAGTCTACGAGCAGTACTTC. Its protein is CASSEDPGVYEQYF.

The CDR3 sequence: CASSQEKVGAGNTIYF. The CDR3 DNA follows: TGCGCCAGCAGCCAAGAGAAGGTAGGGGCCGGAAACACCATATATTTT. The V call is TRBV4-3, the J call TRBJ1-3; D possibly corresponds to TRBD1 (5 bases). There are 16 residues in the CDR3. Germline CDR1 LGHNA, CDR2 YSLEER. The ends were cut back, 0 bases at V and 4 bases at J, with 13 bases in the middle.

This sequence joins TRBV6-6 and TRBJ2-3; perhaps TRBD2 as D (5 bases). CDR1 and CDR2 (germline): MNHNY, SVGAGI (reference sequence). The CDR3 contains 14 residues. Between the trimmed V and J ends, which lost 6 bases and 1 base, there was a span of 11 bases. CDR3 nucleotides: TGTGCCAGCAGGAAACTAGAGGGCACAGATACGCAGTATTTT. Translation gives CASRKLEGTDTQYF.

This clone was counted once. The rearrangement links TRBV4-1 to TRBJ2-7; D possibly corresponds to TRBD2 (6 bases). CDR3 size: 15 residues. V gave up 1 base and J gave up 0 bases, with 10 bases separating them. CDR1 and CDR2 from the germline V gene are MGHRA and YSYEKL. The CDR3 DNA reads as TGCGCCAGCAGCCAAGGGGCGGGGAGCTCCTACGAGCAGTACTTC. Protein: CASSQGAGSSYEQYF.

This chain joins TRBV11-2 and TRBJ2-1, with D perhaps TRBD2 (6 bases). The V end was cut by 1 base, the J end by 0 bases, with 10 bases between. This CDR3 comprises 16 residues. Germline V gives CDR1 SGHAT, CDR2 FQNNGV. For the CDR3, the DNA is TGTGCCAGCAGCTTAGGGGTAGCGGTCTCCTACAATGAGCAGTTCTTC. Protein: CASSLGVAVSYNEQFF.

V usage is TRBV15 and J usage is TRBJ2-3, with a tentative D call TRBD2 (6 bases). Germline CDR1 reads LNHNV; CDR2 reads YYDKDF (reference sequence). There are 15 residues in the CDR3. The V end was cut by 5 bases, the J end by 3 bases, with 15 bases between. Here the CDR3 DNA reads TGTGCCACCAGCTCCCGGGCTAGCGTGACAGATACGCAGTATTTT. Its protein product is CATSSRASVTDTQYF.

This clone was detected only once. The V gene is TRBV18, the J gene TRBJ1-3, with no clear D. The germline CDR1 and CDR2 sequences are KGHSH and LQKENI. V lost 4 bases to trimming and J lost 3 bases, with 7 bases between them. The CDR3 sequence is 13 residues long. This CDR3 is CASSLGNGNTIYF. The CDR3 DNA is TGTGCCAGCTCACTCGGGAATGGAAACACCATATATTTT.

This clone was picked up one time. The rearrangement links TRBV2 to TRBJ2-7; tentative D call: TRBD2 (5 bases). This CDR3 contains 13 residues. Germline V lookup: CDR1 SNHLY, CDR2 FYNNEI. The V end was cut by 6 bases, the J end by 2 bases, with 11 bases between. The CDR3 here is CASSLAQTYEQYF. CDR3 nucleotides: TGTGCCAGCAGCCTAGCCCAAACCTACGAGCAGTACTTC.

The V call is TRBV6-4, the J call TRBJ1-6; D gene ambiguous. The length of the CDR3 is 23 residues. Trimming shortened V by 0 bases and J by 0 bases, and 27 bases separated the two germline ends. CDR1 is MRHNA, CDR2 SNTAGT, per germline. CDR3 loop: CASSDSRGFPSQPPSSYNSPLHF. In nucleotides, the CDR3 is TGTGCCAGCAGTGACTCGAGAGGTTTCCCCAGCCAGCCTCCAAGCTCCTATAATTCACCCCTCCACTTT.

The CDR3 region has the DNA TGTGCCAGCAGCCAAGGACAGGGTAGCGCCGAGCAGTACTTC. Translating it yields CASSQGQGSAEQYF. V gene TRBV5-4 combines with J gene TRBJ2-7, with 8 nucleotides matching TRBD1. The CDR3 covers 14 residues. Germline values: CDR1 SGHNT, CDR2 YYREEE (reference sequence). V trimming: 4 bases; J trimming: 6 bases; junction bases outside the gene matches: 9. Full variable domain (remainder filled in from reference TRBV5-4 and TRBJ2-7): ETGVTQSPTHLIKTRGQQVTLRCSSQSGHNTVSWYQQALGQGPQFIFQYYREEENGRGNFPPRFSGLQFPNYSSELNVNALELDDSALYLCASSQGQGSAEQYFGPGTRLTVT.

V and J are TRBV28 and TRBJ2-1; 14 bases line up with TRBD2. With V trimmed by 6 bases and J by 9 bases, 10 bases remained unmatched. The CDR3 has 16 residues. Germline values: CDR1 MDHEN, CDR2 SYDVKM. For the CDR3, the DNA is TGTGCCAGCAGCCCCCGACTAGCGGGAGGGCCGGGTGAGCAGTTCTTC. Translated: CASSPRLAGGPGEQFF.

This chain links TRBV27 with TRBJ2-7; TRBD1 matches 7 bases. The V and J ends lost 6 bases and 11 bases, in that order; junction bases with no gene match: 13. Germline assignment: CDR1 MNHEY and CDR2 SMNVEV (reference sequence). The CDR3 consists of 13 residues. The CDR3 DNA sequence: TGTGCCAGCAGCCACCCCCCGACAGGGCCAGAGTACTTC. Translated, it gives CASSHPPTGPEYF.

Details on this clone: Other DNA sequences in this sample translate to the same CDR3. The rearrangement uses TRBV6-5 and TRBJ1-1, with 9 bases fitting TRBD1. Germline V CDR1 and CDR2: MNHEY, SVGAGI. Trimming took 6 bases from V and 2 from J; bases not matched to a gene: 4. The length of the CDR3 is 14 residues. CDR3 amino acids: CASSYRGRNTEAFF. CDR3 nucleotides: TGTGCCAGCAGCTACAGGGGGCGTAACACTGAAGCTTTCTTT.

The chain is built from TRBV7-9 and TRBJ2-6; perhaps TRBD2 as D (5 bases). This CDR3 is 17 amino acids long. The V and J ends lost 5 bases and 0 bases respectively, with 14 bases between them. CDR1 is SEHNR, CDR2 FQNEAQ, per germline (reference sequence). As DNA, the CDR3 is TGTGCCAGCAGCCGAGGTGGAGGCCACTCTGGGGCCAACGTCCTGACTTTC. Translation gives CASSRGGGHSGANVLTF.

The chain recombines TRBV7-2 with TRBJ2-5, with 8 bases aligning to TRBD1. Germline V gene sequence: CDR1 SGHTA, CDR2 FQGNSA. The CDR3 has 15 residues. The V and J ends lost 4 bases and 1 base, in that order; junction bases with no gene match: 5. The CDR3 DNA is TGTGCCAGCAGCTCAACGGACAGGGCCCAAGAGACCCAGTACTTC. Protein product: CASSSTDRAQETQYF.

This clone was found a few times. The chain joins TRBV27 to TRBJ1-1; 7 bases map to TRBD1. The V gene end was trimmed by 5 bases and the J gene end by 3 bases; junction bases not matched to a gene: 3. The CDR3 covers 13 residues. Per germline, CDR1 MNHEY and CDR2 SMNVEV (reference sequence). CDR3 DNA sequence: TGTGCCAGCAGTGGCCAGGGGGACACTGAAGCTTTCTTT. This sequence encodes CASSGQGDTEAFF.

The V call is TRBV28, the J call TRBJ2-1; a weak D match, TRBD1 (5 bases). Per germline, CDR1 MDHEN and CDR2 SYDVKM. The V gene lost 2 bases and the J gene lost 10 bases, with 15 bases spanning the gap. The CDR3 sequence is 14 residues long. Here the CDR3 DNA reads TGTGCCAGCAGTTTAGTTGCCAGGGATAGGGAGCAGTTCTTC. Protein: CASSLVARDREQFF.

This clone was detected only once. This CDR3 is also generated by other DNA sequences in the sample. V usage is TRBV15 and J usage is TRBJ2-5; D remains ambiguous. Germline V gene lookup returns CDR1 LNHNV and CDR2 YYDKDF (reference sequence). V lost 0 bases to trimming and J lost 2 bases, with 7 bases between them. The CDR3 covers 14 residues. This CDR3 is CATSRDNSQETQYF. The CDR3 DNA is TGTGCCACCAGCAGAGATAACAGTCAAGAGACCCAGTACTTC.